These 3 T cell receptor beta chains were sequenced from one sample in a study of T cell responses to AZD1222 COVID-19 vaccine. Data came from immunoSEQ multiplex PCR; TCRdb stores just in-frame clones and leaves some out. Of some 84,000 clones in the sample, approximately 83% were seen once. The sequencing used peripheral blood, collected 28 days after the second AZD1222 dose. The receptors stem from an adult who received the AZD1222 COVID-19 vaccine.

V and J are TRBV28 and TRBJ2-7; the match to TRBD1 covers 7 bases. This CDR3 spans 13 amino acids. The V segment lost 10 bases and the J segment 2 bases; nucleotides outside the gene matches: 8. CDR1 MDHEN and CDR2 SYDVKM come from the germline V gene. DNA for the CDR3: TGTGCCACCTTGGGGACAGTACCCTACGAGCAGTACTTC. Its protein product is CATLGTVPYEQYF.

The genes are TRBV6-5 and TRBJ2-5, with D perhaps TRBD2 (7 bases). Trimming took off 5 bases at V and 4 bases at J, with 14 bases between the two ends. The CDR3 loop spans 14 amino acids. Germline V CDR1 and CDR2: MNHEY, SVGAGI. The CDR3 spells CASSQQRGGETQYF. In nucleotides, the CDR3 is TGTGCCAGCAGTCAGCAGAGGGGGGGAGAGACCCAGTACTTC.

This chain links TRBV11-2 with TRBJ2-5; D ambiguous. CDR3 length: 14 residues. CDR1 is SGHAT, CDR2 FQNNGV, per germline. V gave up 5 bases and J gave up 14 bases, with 24 bases separating them. CDR3 region: CASSGEGWRSGRYF. For the CDR3, the DNA is TGTGCCAGCAGCGGGGAAGGGTGGAGATCAGGACGCTACTTC.